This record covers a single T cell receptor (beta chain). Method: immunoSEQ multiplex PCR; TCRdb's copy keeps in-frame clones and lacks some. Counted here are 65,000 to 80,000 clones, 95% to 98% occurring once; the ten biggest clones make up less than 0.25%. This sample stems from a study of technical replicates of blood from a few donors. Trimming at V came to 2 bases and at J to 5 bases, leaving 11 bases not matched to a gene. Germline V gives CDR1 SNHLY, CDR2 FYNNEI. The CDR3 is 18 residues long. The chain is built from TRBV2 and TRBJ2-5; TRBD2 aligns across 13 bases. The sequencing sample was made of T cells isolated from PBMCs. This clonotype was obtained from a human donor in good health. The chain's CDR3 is CASSEFPGLAGRGETQYF. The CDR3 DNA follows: TGTGCCAGCAGTGAATTCCCGGGACTAGCGGGGAGGGGGGAGACCCAGTACTTC.